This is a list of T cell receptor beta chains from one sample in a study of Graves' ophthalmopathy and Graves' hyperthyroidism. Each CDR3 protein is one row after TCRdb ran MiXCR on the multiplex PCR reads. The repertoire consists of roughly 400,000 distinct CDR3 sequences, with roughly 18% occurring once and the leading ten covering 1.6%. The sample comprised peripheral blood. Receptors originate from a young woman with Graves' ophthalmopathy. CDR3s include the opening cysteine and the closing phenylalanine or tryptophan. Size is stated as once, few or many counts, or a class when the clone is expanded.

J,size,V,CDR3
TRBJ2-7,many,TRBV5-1,CASSYQTSGRGEQYF
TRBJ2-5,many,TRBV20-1,CSASHRGRKRETQYF
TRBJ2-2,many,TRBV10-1,CASSAFRDPFTGELFF
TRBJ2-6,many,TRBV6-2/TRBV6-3,CASSSLARGTGSLLSGANVLTF
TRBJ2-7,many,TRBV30,CAWSSGVPYEQYF
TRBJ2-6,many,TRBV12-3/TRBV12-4,CAITGQTTSGANVLTF
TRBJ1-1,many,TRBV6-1,CASRAPEVGNTEAFF
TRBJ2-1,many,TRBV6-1,CASSSSGGADEQFF
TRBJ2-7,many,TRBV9,CASSGGGGTPYEQYF
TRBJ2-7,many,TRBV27,CASSSPPQSSYEQYF